The next 8 T cell receptor beta chains were all read from a single sample in a study of T cells expressing NK-cell markers (dated by TCRdb to about 2020). The method was 5' RACE. These reads were obtained on an Illumina HiSeq 2000. TCRdb reprocessed the reads; each CDR3 protein sequence makes one entry, and DNA is unavailable. The sample's table lists a count of about 460,000 distinct CDR3 sequences. Clones ranked in the top ten supply 1.4% of the sample. The specimen was blood T cells: a sorted CD56 or NKG2C T cell subset, CD4+ or CD8+ T cells, or bulk PBMC T cells (not recorded which). Receptor source: a woman aged 45-65 years in good health. Donor details come from another sample of the same person, matched by shared clones.

The gene calls are TRBV6-1 and TRBJ1-6. This CDR3 has 15 residues. Germline-derived CDR1 and CDR2 are MNHNS and SASEGT. The CDR3 reads CASSEVGATLSPLHF.

This chain links TRBV29-1 with TRBJ2-4; TCRdb's D call of TRBD2 is untestable without DNA. Germline V gene lookup returns CDR1 SQVTM and CDR2 ANQGSEA. The CDR3 has 13 residues. CDR3 sequence reads: CSAGTREGNIQYF.

V usage is TRBV28 and J usage is TRBJ1-1. The CDR3 totals 11 residues. Germline values: CDR1 MDHEN, CDR2 SYDVKM. The CDR3 protein is CASSYSLGAFF.

The chain joins TRBV7-8 to TRBJ2-5; the D gene TCRdb calls, TRBD1, cannot be checked with no DNA. The CDR3 sequence is 14 residues long. Germline V lookup: CDR1 SGHVS, CDR2 FQNEAQ. The CDR3 sequence: CASSLRDLGETQYF.

The chain uses TRBV5-1 and TRBJ2-3; without DNA, the TCRdb call of TRBD1 cannot be checked. This CDR3 is 17 amino acids long. Germline CDR1 reads SGHRS; CDR2 reads YFSETQ. CDR3 region: CASSGGQGALVSDTQYF.

This chain uses TRBV7-9 with TRBJ1-1; TCRdb's D call, TRBD1, is unchecked because there is no DNA. From germline, CDR1 is SEHNR and CDR2 FQNEAQ (reference sequence). CDR3 size: 17 residues. The CDR3 region is CASSLGVTRVADTEAFF.

The chain links TRBV24-1 to TRBJ2-7; TCRdb gives TRBD2 as the D gene, but with no DNA this cannot be confirmed. In germline, CDR1 is KGHDR, CDR2 SFDVKD. The CDR3 runs to 16 residues. This chain's CDR3 is CATSDSTSGRLYEQYF.

The V and J genes are TRBV6-5 and TRBJ2-3; TCRdb reports TRBD2, a call that lacks DNA to check it against. The CDR3 totals 16 residues. Germline CDR1 reads MNHEY; CDR2 reads SVGAGI. This CDR3 reads CASRILTAGKRDTQYF.